These 10 T cell receptor beta chains share one sample of origin, sequenced in a study of T cell responses to AZD1222 COVID-19 vaccine. Using immunoSEQ multiplex PCR, the repertoire was profiled, and TCRdb retains in-frame clones only, with some absent. The sample holds about 150,000 clones; approximately 94% are singletons and the top ten take 7.5% to 9.5%. The specimen was peripheral blood, collected on day 0 of AZD1222 vaccination. These receptors were obtained from an adult in good health.

The rearrangement uses TRBV3-1 (or the pseudogene TRBV3-2) and TRBJ1-2; the D is unclear. Germline CDR1 LGHDT, CDR2 YNNKEL (reference sequence). This CDR3 has 13 residues. Trimming left V 4 bases short and J 3 bases short, with 9 bases between. The DNA of the CDR3 is TGTGCCAGCAGCCGTAATACTTACTATGGCTACACCTTC. It is translated as CASSRNTYYGYTF.

J is TRBJ1-2 and V is TRBV6-5, with a possible D match to TRBD1 (6 bases). Germline V lookup: CDR1 MNHEY, CDR2 SVGAGI. V was trimmed by 6 bases and J by 4 bases, leaving 12 bases between them. This CDR3 has 13 amino acids. The CDR3 coding sequence is TGTGCCAGCAGAGCCGACAGGTCCTATGGCTACACCTTC. Translating it yields CASRADRSYGYTF.

This clone was found once. The chain uses TRBV5-4 and TRBJ2-1; 10 positions match TRBD1. This CDR3 is 18 amino acids long. CDR1 SGHNT and CDR2 YYREEE come from the germline V gene (reference sequence). J was trimmed by 4 bases and V by 4 bases; bases with no gene match: 14. The CDR3 loop is CASSPMTGTGARYNEQFF. The CDR3 bases are TGTGCCAGCAGCCCCATGACCGGGACAGGGGCGCGGTACAATGAGCAGTTCTTC.

The rearrangement uses TRBV27 and TRBJ1-2; the D gene is possibly TRBD1 (5 bases). Trimming left V 2 bases short and J 3 bases short, with 13 bases between. The CDR3 covers 15 residues. The germline V gene has CDR1 MNHEY and CDR2 SMNVEV (reference sequence). DNA of the CDR3: TGTGCCAGCAGTTTAGAATCCACAGGTTACTATGGCTACACCTTC. This gives the protein CASSLESTGYYGYTF.

The rearrangement links TRBV7-9 to TRBJ1-5; D uncertain. Trimming pared 5 bases from V and 6 bases from J, leaving 14 bases between. The CDR3 has 14 amino acids. Germline V CDR1 and CDR2: SEHNR, FQNEAQ (reference sequence). The CDR3 region has the DNA TGTGCCAGCAGCCACGAGGGTGGGCCTCAGCCCCAGCATTTT. This translates into CASSHEGGPQPQHF. Drawing the rest from reference TRBV7-9 and TRBJ1-5, the complete variable domain is DTGVSQNPRHKITKRGQNVTFRCDPISEHNRLYWYRQTLGQGPEFLTYFQNEAQLEKSRLLSDRFSAERPKGSFSTLEIQRTEQGDSAMYLCASSHEGGPQPQHFGDGTRLSIL.

CDR3: CASSGGGTYGYTF. The DNA of the CDR3 is TGCGCCAGCAGTGGCGGCGGAACCTATGGCTACACCTTC. This chain uses TRBV10-2 with TRBJ1-2; D uncertain. V dropped 4 bases and J dropped 4 bases, with 10 bases sitting between them. The germline V gene has CDR1 WSHSY and CDR2 SAAADI. The CDR3 contains 13 residues.

The gene calls are TRBV19 and TRBJ1-2; tentative D call: TRBD1 (6 bases). This CDR3 spans 15 amino acids. The V gene's germline CDR1 is LNHDA and CDR2 SQIVND (reference sequence). Trimming left V 3 bases short and J 8 bases short, with 19 bases between. The CDR3 coding sequence is TGTGCCAGTAGTATCGAAATATCAGGGGCCTACGGCTACACCTTC. Translating gives CASSIEISGAYGYTF.

The rearrangement uses TRBV19 and TRBJ1-3, with TRBD1 identical over 7 bases. The germline CDR1 and CDR2 sequences are LNHDA and SQIVND (reference sequence). V gave up 5 bases and J gave up 3 bases; unmatched junction bases: 7. The CDR3 runs 15 residues. DNA for the CDR3: TGTGCCAGTAGTTGGCTTGGACAGGTTGGAAACACCATATATTTT. Translation gives CASSWLGQVGNTIYF. The whole variable domain, remainder taken from reference TRBV19 and TRBJ1-3, is DGGITQSPKYLFRKEGQNVTLSCEQNLNHDAMYWYRQDPGQGLRLIYYSQIVNDFQKGDIAEGYSVSREKKESFPLTVTSAQKNPTAFYLCASSWLGQVGNTIYFGEGSWLTVV.

With respect to this clone: Other DNA sequences from this sample encode an identical CDR3 as well. This chain connects TRBV6-5 to TRBJ1-5; D gene unclear. CDR1 is MNHEY, CDR2 SVGAGI, per germline. CDR3 length equals 13 residues. Trimming cost V 3 bases and J 5 bases, with 8 bases left between them. Here the CDR3 DNA reads TGTGCCAGCAGTTATTCTGCGGATCAGCCCCAGCATTTT. As protein: CASSYSADQPQHF.

The chain is built from TRBV7-6 and TRBJ2-7, with D possibly TRBD1 on 6 matching bases. CDR1 is SGHVS, CDR2 FNYEAQ, per germline. The CDR3 spans 11 residues. The ends were cut back, 8 bases at V and 3 bases at J, with 8 bases in the middle. The CDR3 DNA sequence: TGTGCCAGCGGGACAAACTACGAGCAGTACTTC. Its translation: CASGTNYEQYF.